The 12 T cell receptor beta chains below were found in one sample sequenced in a study of beta chain features in type 1 diabetes. Study-level results: Moderate but significant shortening of TCRB CDR3s was recorded in all four CD4+ subsets from Type 1 diabetes patients.

Of the isolated RNA, all was reverse transcribed, and so the sequenced material was expressed TCRB transcripts. Measured with immunoSEQ multiplex PCR; TCRdb has only the in-frame clones, and not every one. Of a few hundred thousand clones listed, about 15% are singletons. Antigen specificity for these receptors is unknown. Sequences were obtained from naive CD4+ T cells from blood. All receptors come from a man aged 25-40 years with type 1 diabetes.

The sample holds a few counts of this clone. The V call is TRBV7-9, the J call TRBJ2-7; TRBD1 aligns across 7 bases. Germline CDR1 is SEHNR and CDR2 is FQNEAQ (reference sequence). J gave up 0 bases and V 1 base, and 3 bases lay outside the gene matches. This CDR3 comprises 15 residues. CDR3 loop: CASSLGDSSSYEQYF. CDR3 in DNA: TGTGCCAGCAGCTTAGGGGACAGCTCCTCCTACGAGCAGTACTTC.

This clone was picked up one time. The V call is TRBV2, the J call TRBJ1-2; D gene unclear. V lost 3 bases and J lost 5, with 4 bases in between. The germline V gene encodes CDR1 SNHLY and CDR2 FYNNEI. The CDR3 covers 11 residues. The CDR3 spells CASSEEYGYTF. CDR3 in DNA: TGTGCCAGCAGTGAGGAGTATGGCTACACCTTC.

The CDR3 DNA is TGTGCCAGCAGCTTGACAGGGGATAATCAGCCCCAGCATTTT. Amino acids: CASSLTGDNQPQHF. V and J are TRBV7-9 and TRBJ1-5; 8 positions match TRBD1. Germline CDR1 reads SEHNR; CDR2 reads FQNEAQ (reference sequence). The CDR3 covers 14 residues. V was clipped by 3 bases and J by 4 bases; unmatched bases: 2.

The chain has TRBV11-2 and TRBJ2-2, with 10 bases lining up with TRBD2. The V segment lost 8 bases and the J segment 6 bases; nucleotides outside the gene matches: 9. The CDR3 covers 15 residues. The germline V gene encodes CDR1 SGHAT and CDR2 FQNNGV. CDR3 loop: CASRTIAGGSGELFF. DNA of the CDR3: TGTGCCAGCCGGACCATAGCGGGGGGCTCCGGGGAGCTGTTTTTT.

This clone was detected a few times. V is TRBV5-1 and J is TRBJ2-7; 8 bases fit TRBD1. This CDR3 comprises 14 residues. CDR1 SGHRS and CDR2 YFSETQ come from the germline V gene. J lost 4 bases, V lost 0 bases, and 3 bases had no gene match. The CDR3 protein is CASSLDGQGYEQYF. The CDR3 DNA reads TGCGCCAGCAGCTTGGATGGACAGGGATACGAGCAGTACTTC.

The chain recombines TRBV7-9 with TRBJ2-6, with D unclear. The CDR3 spans 13 residues. Trimming left V 5 bases short and J 3 bases short, with 5 bases between. Germline V gene lookup returns CDR1 SEHNR and CDR2 FQNEAQ (reference sequence). Here the CDR3 DNA reads TGTGCCAGCAGCAATAGTGGGGCCAACGTCCTGACTTTC. It specifies CASSNSGANVLTF.

This clone was observed a few times. The rearrangement links TRBV2 to TRBJ1-5; the D gene is possibly TRBD1 (5 bases). The CDR3 runs to 16 residues. V dropped 1 base and J dropped 5 bases, with 15 bases sitting between them. Germline V lookup: CDR1 SNHLY, CDR2 FYNNEI. The CDR3 DNA follows: TGTGCCAGCAGTGAAGAGGGACTCGGTCTGTATCAGCCCCAGCATTTT. The encoded protein is CASSEEGLGLYQPQHF.

The rearrangement uses TRBV5-1 and TRBJ2-1; TRBD2 matches 8 bases. The CDR3 runs to 19 residues. After removal of 0 bases from V and 9 bases from J, the junction contained 20 bases not matched to a gene. Germline lookup yields CDR1 SGHRS and CDR2 YFSETQ. The CDR3 loop reads CASSLEGLNSGNPGTEQFF. The CDR3 nucleotides read TGCGCCAGCAGCTTGGAAGGGTTGAATAGCGGGAACCCTGGGACTGAGCAGTTCTTC.

This chain joins TRBV4-1 and TRBJ2-1; 10 bases line up with TRBD2. CDR1 and CDR2 (germline): MGHRA, YSYEKL. The CDR3 contains 19 residues. V shed 3 bases and J 8 bases; nucleotides not matched to a gene: 19. The CDR3 nucleotides are TGCGCCAGCAGCCAGGACCGGGACAGCACTAGCGGGATGATTCATGAGCAGTTCTTC. It translates to CASSQDRDSTSGMIHEQFF.

This clone has just a few counts. The chain links TRBV6-1 to TRBJ2-3; D is possibly TRBD2 (5 bases). This CDR3 contains 15 residues. The germline gives CDR1 MNHNS, CDR2 SASEGT. V gave up 3 bases and J gave up 3 bases, with 13 bases separating them. The CDR3: CASSDYLGGTDTQYF. CDR3 coding DNA: TGTGCCAGCAGTGACTACCTAGGCGGGACAGATACGCAGTATTTT.

This clone was found a few times. The rearrangement joins TRBV5-1 to TRBJ2-1; D remains unclear. Trimming pared 5 bases from V and 6 bases from J, leaving 9 bases between. Germline CDR1 is SGHRS and CDR2 is YFSETQ. This CDR3 has 12 residues. The CDR3: CASSGVPNEQFF. CDR3 coding DNA: TGCGCCAGCAGTGGAGTACCCAATGAGCAGTTCTTC. Variable domain in full (rest from reference TRBV5-1 and TRBJ2-1): KAGVTQTPRYLIKTRGQQVTLSCSPISGHRSVSWYQQTPGQGLQFLFEYFSETQRNKGNFPGRFSGRQFSNSRSEMNVSTLELGDSALYLCASSGVPNEQFFGPGTRLTVL.

The chain couples TRBV7-9 to TRBJ1-1; D call uncertain. Trimming shortened V by 3 bases and J by 1 base, and 6 bases separated the two germline ends. Germline CDR1 and CDR2: SEHNR and FQNEAQ (reference sequence). The CDR3 contains 13 residues. In DNA form, the CDR3 reads TGTGCCAGCAGCTTTCAGGCGAACACTGAAGCTTTCTTT. Translating gives CASSFQANTEAFF.